These T cell receptor beta chains were read from a single sample in a study of cytomegalovirus exposure and HLA in healthy donors. Libraries were prepared by immunoSEQ multiplex PCR; TCRdb keeps only in-frame clonotypes and omits some of them. The table lists about 170,000 clones, roughly 80% of them singletons. Input material: PBMCs. The origin of the receptors is a woman younger than 35 in good health and CMV-seronegative. The CDR3 runs from the conserved cysteine through the conserved F or W. The D gene is left open where the match is weak. The size of a clone is reported for some rows only, either as once, few or many, or as a class for expanded clones.

D gene,V gene,J gene,clone size,CDR3 protein,CDR3 DNA
TRBD1,TRBV7-9,TRBJ1-1,NA,CSSNQPRTGPGNTEAFF,TGTTCCAGCAACCAACCGAGGACAGGGCCGGGGAACACTGAAGCTTTCTTT
TRBD2,TRBV7-8,TRBJ2-3,NA,CASSLARLAGKDTQYF,TGTGCCAGCAGCTTAGCAAGGCTAGCGGGAAAGGATACGCAGTATTTT
TRBD1,TRBV28,TRBJ2-7,NA,CASSSGTGEGSSIMEQYF,TGTGCCAGCAGTAGCGGGACAGGGGAAGGGTCTAGTATCATGGAGCAGTACTTC
NA,TRBV6-4,TRBJ2-1,NA,CASSLGGGESNEQFF,TGTGCCAGCAGTCTCGGTGGGGGCGAGAGCAATGAGCAGTTCTTC
NA,TRBV6-1,TRBJ2-7,once,CASTLDRNYEQYF,TGTGCCAGCACCCTAGACAGGAACTACGAGCAGTACTTC
NA,TRBV7-2,TRBJ2-7,NA,CASSPTGGGSYEQYF,TGTGCCAGCAGCCCCACAGGGGGGGGTTCCTACGAGCAGTACTTC
TRBD1,TRBV10-3,TRBJ2-1,NA,CAISKKGQGTGEQFF,TGTGCCATCAGTAAGAAGGGACAGGGGACGGGTGAGCAGTTCTTC
NA,TRBV30,TRBJ1-2,NA,CAWTFGRGNYGYTF,TGTGCCTGGACATTTGGTAGGGGGAACTATGGCTACACCTTC
NA,TRBV11-1,TRBJ1-1,NA,CASSLTAPAAMNTEAFF,TGTGCCAGCAGCTTGACAGCTCCGGCCGCAATGAACACTGAAGCTTTCTTT
TRBD2,TRBV4-2,TRBJ2-7,NA,CASSQDLGGGGPSYEQYF,TGTGCCAGCAGCCAAGACTTGGGCGGCGGGGGGCCCTCCTACGAGCAGTACTTC
NA,TRBV30,TRBJ2-5,NA,CAWAEAQETQYF,TGTGCCTGGGCGGAGGCCCAAGAGACCCAGTACTTC
TRBD1,TRBV11-3,TRBJ2-5,NA,CASSTGQGNQETQYF,TGTGCCAGCAGCACTGGACAGGGCAACCAAGAGACCCAGTACTTC
TRBD1,TRBV23-1,TRBJ1-2,NA,CASSQSGGQPAVGSYGYTF,TGCGCCAGCAGTCAATCGGGGGGACAGCCTGCCGTGGGCTCTTATGGCTACACCTTC
NA,TRBV27,TRBJ2-3,NA,CASSLFGGDGGAQTDTQYF,TGTGCCAGCAGTTTATTCGGGGGAGACGGTGGGGCACAAACAGATACGCAGTATTTT
NA,TRBV25-1,TRBJ2-3,NA,CASSEYQSSTDTQYF,TGTGCCAGCAGTGAATATCAGTCTAGCACAGATACGCAGTATTTT
TRBD2,TRBV2,TRBJ2-1,NA,CASRRQAGVIEQFF,TGTGCCAGCAGGAGGCAAGCGGGAGTGATTGAGCAGTTCTTC
TRBD1,TRBV19,TRBJ1-3,NA,CASSAIQGYSGNTIYF,TGTGCCAGTAGTGCAATACAGGGGTACTCTGGAAACACCATATATTTT
TRBD1,TRBV12-5,TRBJ1-2,NA,CASGKTGGYGYTF,TGTGCTAGTGGCAAGACAGGGGGCTATGGCTACACCTTC
TRBD2,TRBV9,TRBJ2-2,NA,CASSVASGTGELFF,TGTGCCAGCAGCGTAGCTAGCGGGACCGGGGAGCTGTTTTTT
NA,TRBV25-1,TRBJ1-3,NA,CASSDQGRGTVSGNTIYF,TGTGCCAGCAGTGATCAGGGGCGCGGTACCGTCTCTGGAAACACCATATATTTT
TRBD2,TRBV28,TRBJ2-3,NA,CASKAGGRTDTQYF,TGTGCAAGCAAGGCGGGAGGCCGTACAGATACGCAGTATTTT
TRBD1,TRBV7-9,TRBJ1-5,NA,CASSLGDSRGNQPQHF,TGTGCCAGCAGCTTAGGGGATAGCAGGGGGAATCAGCCCCAGCATTTT
NA,TRBV10-2,TRBJ2-1,NA,CASRARSSYNEQFF,TGCGCCAGCAGGGCTAGGAGCTCCTACAATGAGCAGTTCTTC
NA,TRBV29-1,TRBJ1-3,NA,CSVRETGGNTIYF,TGCAGCGTGAGAGAGACGGGTGGAAACACCATATATTTT
NA,TRBV27,TRBJ1-1,NA,CASSLRPAGFWGNEAFF,TGTGCCAGCAGTTTAAGGCCTGCGGGATTTTGGGGCAATGAAGCTTTCTTT
NA,TRBV28,TRBJ1-2,NA,CASSFRRNYGYTF,TGTGCCAGCAGTTTTCGTCGGAACTATGGCTACACCTTC
NA,TRBV28,TRBJ2-1,NA,CASSSYRSSHDEQFF,TGTGCCAGCAGTTCATACAGGTCCTCCCATGATGAGCAGTTCTTC